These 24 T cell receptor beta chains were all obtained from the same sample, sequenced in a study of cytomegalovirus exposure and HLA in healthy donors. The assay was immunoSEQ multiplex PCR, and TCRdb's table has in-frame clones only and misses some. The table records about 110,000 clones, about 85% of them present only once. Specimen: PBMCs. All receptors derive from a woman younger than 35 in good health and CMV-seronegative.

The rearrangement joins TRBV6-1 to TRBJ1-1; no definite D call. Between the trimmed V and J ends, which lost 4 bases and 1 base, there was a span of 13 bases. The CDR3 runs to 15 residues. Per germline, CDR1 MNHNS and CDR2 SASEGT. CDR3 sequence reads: CASSASHQSNTEAFF. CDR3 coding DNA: TGTGCCAGCAGTGCCTCACACCAATCGAACACTGAAGCTTTCTTT.

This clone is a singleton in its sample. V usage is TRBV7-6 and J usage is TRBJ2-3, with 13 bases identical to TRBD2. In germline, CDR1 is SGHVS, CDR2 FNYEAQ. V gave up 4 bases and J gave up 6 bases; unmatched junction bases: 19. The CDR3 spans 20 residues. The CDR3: CASSSTPGLAGAPYGDTQYF. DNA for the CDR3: TGTGCCAGCAGCTCCACCCCAGGACTAGCGGGGGCCCCTTATGGGGATACGCAGTATTTT.

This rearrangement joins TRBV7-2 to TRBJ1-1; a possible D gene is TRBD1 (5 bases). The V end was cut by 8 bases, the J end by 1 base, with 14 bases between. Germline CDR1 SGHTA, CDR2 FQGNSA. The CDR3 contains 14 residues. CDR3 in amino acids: CASSLGHTNTEAFF. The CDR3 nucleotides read TGTGCCAGCTCCCTCGGACATACGAACACTGAAGCTTTCTTT.

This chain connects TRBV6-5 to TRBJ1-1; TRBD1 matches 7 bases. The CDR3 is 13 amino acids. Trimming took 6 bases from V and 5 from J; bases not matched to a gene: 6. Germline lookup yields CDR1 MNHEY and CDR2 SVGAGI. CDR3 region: CASRRTGITEAFF. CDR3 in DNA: TGTGCCAGCAGGCGGACAGGAATAACTGAAGCTTTCTTT.

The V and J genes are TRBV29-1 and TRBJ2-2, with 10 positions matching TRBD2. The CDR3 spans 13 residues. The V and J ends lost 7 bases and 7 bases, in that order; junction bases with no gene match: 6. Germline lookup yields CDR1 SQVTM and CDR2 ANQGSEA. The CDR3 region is CSGSLAGVGELFF. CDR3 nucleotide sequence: TGCAGCGGCTCGCTAGCGGGGGTCGGGGAGCTGTTTTTT.

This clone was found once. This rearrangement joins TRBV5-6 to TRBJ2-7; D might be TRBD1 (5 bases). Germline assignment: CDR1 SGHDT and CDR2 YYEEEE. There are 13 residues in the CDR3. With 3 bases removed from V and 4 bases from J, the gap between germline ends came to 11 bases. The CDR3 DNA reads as TGTGCCAGCAGCTCCAAGACAGAATACGAGCAGTACTTC. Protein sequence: CASSSKTEYEQYF.

The CDR3 region is CAWSGWTGDSNYGYTF. In DNA form, the CDR3 reads TGTGCCTGGAGTGGATGGACAGGGGACTCTAACTATGGCTACACCTTC. The chain combines TRBV30 with TRBJ1-2; 9 nucleotides match TRBD1. Trimming at V came to 1 base and at J to 0 bases, leaving 6 bases not matched to a gene. The germline CDR1 and CDR2 sequences are GTSNPN and SVGIG (reference sequence). The CDR3 is 16 amino acids.

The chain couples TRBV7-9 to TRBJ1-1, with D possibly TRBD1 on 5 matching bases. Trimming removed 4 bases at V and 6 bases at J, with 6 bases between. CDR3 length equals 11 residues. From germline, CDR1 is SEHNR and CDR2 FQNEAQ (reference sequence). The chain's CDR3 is CASSSGAEAFF. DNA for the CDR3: TGTGCCAGCAGCTCGGGGGCTGAAGCTTTCTTT.

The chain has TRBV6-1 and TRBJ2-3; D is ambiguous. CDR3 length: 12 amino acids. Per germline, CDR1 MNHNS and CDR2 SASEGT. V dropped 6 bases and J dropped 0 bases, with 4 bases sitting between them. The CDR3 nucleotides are TGTGCCAGCAGGCGGAGCACAGATACGCAGTATTTT. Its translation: CASRRSTDTQYF.

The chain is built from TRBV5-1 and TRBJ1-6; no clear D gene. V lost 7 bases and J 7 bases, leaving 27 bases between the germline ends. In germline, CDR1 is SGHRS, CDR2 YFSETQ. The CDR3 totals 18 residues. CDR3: CASSPLSARDSGNSPLHF. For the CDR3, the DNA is TGCGCCAGCTCGCCCCTGTCGGCCCGCGACTCGGGGAATTCACCCCTCCACTTT.

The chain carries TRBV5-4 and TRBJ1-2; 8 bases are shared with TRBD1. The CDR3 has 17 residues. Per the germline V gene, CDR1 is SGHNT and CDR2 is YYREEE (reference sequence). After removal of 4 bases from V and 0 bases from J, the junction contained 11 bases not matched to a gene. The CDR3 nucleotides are TGTGCCAGCAGCGCCCGGGACAGGACCTTAGCTAACTATGGCTACACCTTC. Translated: CASSARDRTLANYGYTF.

Here the CDR3 reads CASSPSLPSNNSPLHF. In DNA form, the CDR3 reads TGTGCCAGCAGTCCATCCCTACCCTCGAATAATTCACCCCTCCACTTT. V and J are TRBV27 and TRBJ1-6; no reliable D call. This CDR3 is built from 16 residues. The V gene's germline CDR1 is MNHEY and CDR2 SMNVEV (reference sequence). V gave up 5 bases and J gave up 5 bases, with 16 bases separating them.

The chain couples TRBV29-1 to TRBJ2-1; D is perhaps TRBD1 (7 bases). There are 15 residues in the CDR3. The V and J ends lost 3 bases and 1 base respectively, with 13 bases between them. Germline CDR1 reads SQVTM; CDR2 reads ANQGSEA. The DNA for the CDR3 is TGCAGCGTTGAGGAGGGGGCGAAGTCCTACAATGAGCAGTTCTTC. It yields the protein CSVEEGAKSYNEQFF.

CDR3 coding DNA: TGTGCCAGATTAGAGGGTGGCGGCTACACCTTC. Its translation is CARLEGGGYTF. The gene calls are TRBV2 and TRBJ1-2; D is unresolved. The V gene lost 9 bases and the J gene lost 8 bases, with 13 bases spanning the gap. This CDR3 spans 11 amino acids. From germline, CDR1 is SNHLY and CDR2 FYNNEI. Filled out from reference TRBV2 and TRBJ1-2, the complete variable domain reads EPEVTQTPSHQVTQMGQEVILRCVPISNHLYFYWYRQILGQKVEFLVSFYNNEISEKSEIFDDQFSVERPDGSNFTLKIRSTKLEDSAMYFCARLEGGGYTFGSGTRLTVV.

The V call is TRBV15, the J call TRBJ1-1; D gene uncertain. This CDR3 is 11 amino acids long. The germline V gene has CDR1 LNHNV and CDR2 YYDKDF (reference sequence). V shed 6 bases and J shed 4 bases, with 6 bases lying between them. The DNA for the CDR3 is TGTGCCACCAGAACGGGCACTGAAGCTTTCTTT. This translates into CATRTGTEAFF.

As DNA, the CDR3 is TGTGCCAGCAGCTTAGAGGCGGCTGAAGCTTTCTTT. As protein: CASSLEAAEAFF. The chain couples TRBV13 to TRBJ1-1; D unclear. The CDR3 is 12 residues long. Germline V gene data show CDR1 as PRHDT and CDR2 as FYEKMQ (reference sequence). The V and J ends lost 1 base and 6 bases respectively, with 6 bases between them.

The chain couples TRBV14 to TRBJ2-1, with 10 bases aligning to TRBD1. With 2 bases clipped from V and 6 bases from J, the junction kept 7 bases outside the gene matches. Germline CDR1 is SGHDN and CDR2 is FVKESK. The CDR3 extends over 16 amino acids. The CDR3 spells CASSQWGQGYINEQFF. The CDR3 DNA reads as TGTGCCAGCAGCCAATGGGGACAGGGGTACATCAATGAGCAGTTCTTC.

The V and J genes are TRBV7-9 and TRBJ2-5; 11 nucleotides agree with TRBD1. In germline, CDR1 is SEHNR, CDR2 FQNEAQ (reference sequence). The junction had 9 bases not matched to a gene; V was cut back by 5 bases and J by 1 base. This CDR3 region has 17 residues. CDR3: CASSPKGTGGTQETQYF. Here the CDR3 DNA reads TGTGCCAGCAGCCCCAAGGGGACAGGGGGGACCCAAGAGACCCAGTACTTC.

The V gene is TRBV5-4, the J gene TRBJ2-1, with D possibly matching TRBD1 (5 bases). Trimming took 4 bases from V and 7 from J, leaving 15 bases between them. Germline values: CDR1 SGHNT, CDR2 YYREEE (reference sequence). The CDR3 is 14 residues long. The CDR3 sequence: CASSGRAQPNEQFF. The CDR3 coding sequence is TGTGCCAGCAGCGGCAGGGCACAGCCGAATGAGCAGTTCTTC. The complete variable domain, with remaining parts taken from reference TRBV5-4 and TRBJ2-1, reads ETGVTQSPTHLIKTRGQQVTLRCSSQSGHNTVSWYQQALGQGPQFIFQYYREEENGRGNFPPRFSGLQFPNYSSELNVNALELDDSALYLCASSGRAQPNEQFFGPGTRLTVL.

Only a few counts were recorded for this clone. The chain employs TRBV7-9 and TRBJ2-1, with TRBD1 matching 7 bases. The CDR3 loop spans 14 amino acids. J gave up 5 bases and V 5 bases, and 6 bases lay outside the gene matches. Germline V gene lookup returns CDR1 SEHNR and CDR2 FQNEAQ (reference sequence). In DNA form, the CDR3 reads TGTGCCAGCAGCCCCGGGACAGCAAACAATGAGCAGTTCTTC. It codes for CASSPGTANNEQFF.

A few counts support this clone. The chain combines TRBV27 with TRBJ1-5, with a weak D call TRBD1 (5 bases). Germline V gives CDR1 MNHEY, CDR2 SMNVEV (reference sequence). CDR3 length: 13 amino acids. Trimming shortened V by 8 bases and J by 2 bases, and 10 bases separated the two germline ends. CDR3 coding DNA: TGTGCCAGCGCCGGGGGAGGCAATCAGCCCCAGCATTTT. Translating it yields CASAGGGNQPQHF.

CDR3 residues: CASSPVAKNIQYF. The DNA of the CDR3 is TGTGCCAGCAGCCCAGTAGCCAAAAACATTCAGTACTTC. The chain is built from TRBV7-2 and TRBJ2-4; D is unclear. Trimming stripped 5 bases from V and 0 bases from J, with 5 bases between. This CDR3 comprises 13 residues. Germline V CDR1 and CDR2: SGHTA, FQGNSA.

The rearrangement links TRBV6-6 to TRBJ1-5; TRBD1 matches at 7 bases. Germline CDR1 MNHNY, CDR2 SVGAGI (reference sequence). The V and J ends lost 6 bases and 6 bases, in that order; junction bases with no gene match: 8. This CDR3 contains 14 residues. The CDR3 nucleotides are TGTGCCAGCAGAATCCGGGACAGAGGTCAGCCCCAGCATTTT. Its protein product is CASRIRDRGQPQHF.

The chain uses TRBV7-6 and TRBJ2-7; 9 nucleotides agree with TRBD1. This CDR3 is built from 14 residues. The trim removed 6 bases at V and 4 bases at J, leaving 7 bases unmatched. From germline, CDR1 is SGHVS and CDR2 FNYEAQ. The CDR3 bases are TGTGCCAGCAGAGACACAGGGGGCTGGTACGAGCAGTACTTC. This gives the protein CASRDTGGWYEQYF.